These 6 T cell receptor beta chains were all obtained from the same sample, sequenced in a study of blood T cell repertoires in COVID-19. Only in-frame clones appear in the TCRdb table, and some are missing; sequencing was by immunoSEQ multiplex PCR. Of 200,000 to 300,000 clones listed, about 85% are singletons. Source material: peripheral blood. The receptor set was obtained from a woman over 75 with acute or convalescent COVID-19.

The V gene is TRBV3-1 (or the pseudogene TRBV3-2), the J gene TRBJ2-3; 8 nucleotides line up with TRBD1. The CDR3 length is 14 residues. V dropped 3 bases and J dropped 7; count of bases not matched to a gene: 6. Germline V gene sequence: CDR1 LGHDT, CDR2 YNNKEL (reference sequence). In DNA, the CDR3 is TGTGCCAGCAGCCAGGAAGACAGGGGTAATACGCAGTATTTT. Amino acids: CASSQEDRGNTQYF.

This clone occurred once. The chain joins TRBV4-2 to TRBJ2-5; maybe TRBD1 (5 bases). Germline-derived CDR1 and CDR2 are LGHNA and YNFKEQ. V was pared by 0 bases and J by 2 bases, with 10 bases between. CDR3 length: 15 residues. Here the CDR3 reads CASSQDHDRQETQYF. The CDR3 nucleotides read TGTGCCAGCAGCCAAGATCATGACAGACAAGAGACCCAGTACTTC.

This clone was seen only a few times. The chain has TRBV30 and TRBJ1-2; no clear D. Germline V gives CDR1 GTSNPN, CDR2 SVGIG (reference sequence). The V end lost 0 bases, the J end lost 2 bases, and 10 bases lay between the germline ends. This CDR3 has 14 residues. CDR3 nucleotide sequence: TGTGCCTGGAGTGTACTAAGGCAGAACTATGGCTACACCTTC. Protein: CAWSVLRQNYGYTF.

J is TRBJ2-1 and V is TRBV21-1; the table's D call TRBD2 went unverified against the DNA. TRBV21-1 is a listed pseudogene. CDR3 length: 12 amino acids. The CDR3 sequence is CASSGRGNEQFF. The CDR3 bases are TGTGCCAGCAGCGGGAGAGGCAATGAGCAGTTCTTC.

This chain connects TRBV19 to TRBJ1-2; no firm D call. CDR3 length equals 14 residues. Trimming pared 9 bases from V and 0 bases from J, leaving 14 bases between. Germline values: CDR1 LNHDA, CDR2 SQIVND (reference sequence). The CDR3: CASTPGPTNYGYTF. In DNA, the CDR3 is TGTGCCAGCACCCCGGGTCCCACTAACTATGGCTACACCTTC.

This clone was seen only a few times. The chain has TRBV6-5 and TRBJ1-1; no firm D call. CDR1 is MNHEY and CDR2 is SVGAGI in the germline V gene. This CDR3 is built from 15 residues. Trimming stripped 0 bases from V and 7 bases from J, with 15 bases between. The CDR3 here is CASSYSGLSRDEAFF. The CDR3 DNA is TGTGCCAGCAGTTACTCCGGGCTTTCTCGGGATGAAGCTTTCTTT.